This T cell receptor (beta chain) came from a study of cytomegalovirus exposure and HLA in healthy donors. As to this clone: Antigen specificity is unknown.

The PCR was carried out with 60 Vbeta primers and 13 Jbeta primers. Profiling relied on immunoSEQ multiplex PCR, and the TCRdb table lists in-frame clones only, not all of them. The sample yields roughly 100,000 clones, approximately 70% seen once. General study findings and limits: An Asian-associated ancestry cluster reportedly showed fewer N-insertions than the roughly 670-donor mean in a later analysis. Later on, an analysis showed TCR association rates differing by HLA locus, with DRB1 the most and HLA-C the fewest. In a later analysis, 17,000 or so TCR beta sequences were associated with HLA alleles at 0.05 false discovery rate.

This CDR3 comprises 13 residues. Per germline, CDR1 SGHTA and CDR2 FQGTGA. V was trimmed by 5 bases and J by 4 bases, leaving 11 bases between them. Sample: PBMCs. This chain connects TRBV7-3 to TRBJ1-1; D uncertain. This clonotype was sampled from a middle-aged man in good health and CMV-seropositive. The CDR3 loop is CASSPEGPTEAFF. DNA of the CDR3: TGTGCCAGCAGCCCCGAGGGCCCCACTGAAGCTTTCTTT.